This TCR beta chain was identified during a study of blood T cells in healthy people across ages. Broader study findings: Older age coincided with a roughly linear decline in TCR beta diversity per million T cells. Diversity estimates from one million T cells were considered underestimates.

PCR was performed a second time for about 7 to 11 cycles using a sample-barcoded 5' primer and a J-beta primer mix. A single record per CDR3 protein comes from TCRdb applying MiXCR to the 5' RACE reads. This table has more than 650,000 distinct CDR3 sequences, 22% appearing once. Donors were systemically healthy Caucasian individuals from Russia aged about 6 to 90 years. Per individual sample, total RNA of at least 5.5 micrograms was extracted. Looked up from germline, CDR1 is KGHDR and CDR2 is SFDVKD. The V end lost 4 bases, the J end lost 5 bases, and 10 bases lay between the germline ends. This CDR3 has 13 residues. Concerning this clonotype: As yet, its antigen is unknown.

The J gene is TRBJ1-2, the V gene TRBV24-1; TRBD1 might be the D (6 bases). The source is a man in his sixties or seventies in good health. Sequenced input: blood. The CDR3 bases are TGTGCCACCAGTGAAAGGAGGGGGTATGGCTACACCTTC. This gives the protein CATSERRGYGYTF.